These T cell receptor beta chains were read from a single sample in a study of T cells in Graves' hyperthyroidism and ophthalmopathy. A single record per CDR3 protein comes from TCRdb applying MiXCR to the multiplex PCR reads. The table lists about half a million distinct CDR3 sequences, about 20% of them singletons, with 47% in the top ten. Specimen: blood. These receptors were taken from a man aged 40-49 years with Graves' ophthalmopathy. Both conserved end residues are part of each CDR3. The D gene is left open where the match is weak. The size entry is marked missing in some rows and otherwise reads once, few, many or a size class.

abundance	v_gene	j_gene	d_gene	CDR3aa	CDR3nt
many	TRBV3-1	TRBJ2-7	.	CASSQDLSVTYEQYF	TGTGCCAGCAGCCAAGATCTTTCAGTCACCTACGAGCAGTACTTC
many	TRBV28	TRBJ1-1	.	CASRGRLRFRLGSINTEAFF	TGTGCCAGCAGGGGCAGGTTGAGATTTAGGCTCGGTTCAATCAACACTGAAGCTTTCTTT
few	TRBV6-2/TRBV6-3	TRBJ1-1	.	CASSRQVLLNTEAFF	TGTGCCAGCAGTCGACAGGTTCTCTTGAACACTGAAGCTTTCTTT
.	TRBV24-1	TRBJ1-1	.	CATSDGGVSEAFF	TGTGCCACCAGTGACGGTGGCGTTTCGGAAGCTTTCTTT
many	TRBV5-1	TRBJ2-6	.	CASSLEGTGANVLTF	TGCGCCAGCAGCTTGGAAGGGACTGGGGCCAACGTCCTGACTTTC
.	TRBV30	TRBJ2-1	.	CAWTSAYNEQFF	TGTGCCTGGACTAGCGCCTACAATGAGCAGTTCTTC
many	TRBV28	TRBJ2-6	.	CASSSRRGIGANVLTF	TGTGCCAGCAGTTCTAGACGGGGGATTGGGGCCAACGTCCTGACTTTC
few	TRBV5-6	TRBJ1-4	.	CASSFRPIRDFGEKLFF	TGTGCCAGCAGCTTTCGACCTATCCGGGACTTCGGGGAAAAACTGTTTTTT
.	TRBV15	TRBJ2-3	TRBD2	CATSSALVRGSDTQYF	TGTGCCACCAGCAGCGCCTTAGTGCGGGGGTCAGATACGCAGTATTTT
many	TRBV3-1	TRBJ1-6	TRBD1	CASSHRQGYSPLHF	TGTGCCAGCAGCCACCGACAGGGCTATTCACCCCTCCACTTT
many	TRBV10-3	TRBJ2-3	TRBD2	CASSLAGAGDTQYF	TGTGCCAGCTCACTAGCGGGGGCGGGAGATACGCAGTATTTT
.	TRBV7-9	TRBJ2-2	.	CASSPSFPGELFF	TGTGCCAGCAGCCCCTCTTTCCCCGGGGAGCTGTTTTTT
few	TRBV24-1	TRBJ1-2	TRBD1	CATSDPGGSDYGYTF	TGTGCCACCAGTGATCCAGGGGGGTCCGACTATGGCTACACCTTC
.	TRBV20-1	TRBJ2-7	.	CSASRADYEQYF	TGCAGTGCTTCCCGGGCAGACTACGAGCAGTACTTC
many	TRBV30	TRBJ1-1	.	CAWSRIRPEAFF	TGTGCCTGGAGCCGCATTCGGCCTGAAGCTTTCTTT
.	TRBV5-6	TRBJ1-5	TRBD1	CASSFGQGSNQPQHF	TGTGCCAGCAGCTTTGGACAGGGGAGCAATCAGCCCCAGCATTTT
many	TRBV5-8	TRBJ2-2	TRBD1	CASSQGQERTGELFF	TGTGCCAGCAGCCAAGGACAGGAGAGGACCGGGGAGCTGTTTTTT
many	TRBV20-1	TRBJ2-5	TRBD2	CSARGTSGVQETQYF	TGCAGTGCTAGAGGGACTAGCGGGGTCCAAGAGACCCAGTACTTC
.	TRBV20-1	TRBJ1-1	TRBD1	CSARQPGQGYTEAFF	TGCAGTGCTAGACAACCGGGACAGGGATACACTGAAGCTTTCTTT
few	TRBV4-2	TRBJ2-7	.	CASSQEEYRGAGEQYF	TGTGCCAGCAGCCAAGAAGAGTATCGGGGCGCGGGGGAGCAGTACTTC
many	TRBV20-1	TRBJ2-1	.	CSASTAGGAYNEQFF	TGCAGTGCAAGTACGGCGGGCGGGGCCTACAATGAGCAGTTCTTC
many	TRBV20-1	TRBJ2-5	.	CSASVDGGAETQYF	TGCAGTGCTAGTGTAGACGGGGGCGCGGAGACCCAGTACTTC
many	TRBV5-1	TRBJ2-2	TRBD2	CASSLLAGAPKGGELFF	TGCGCCAGCAGCCTACTAGCGGGGGCCCCTAAAGGCGGGGAGCTGTTTTTT
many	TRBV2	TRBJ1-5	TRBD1	CASSEGTGVGNQPQHF	TGTGCCAGCAGTGAGGGGACAGGTGTTGGCAATCAGCCCCAGCATTTT
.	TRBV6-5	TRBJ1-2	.	CASSYSRADLTNYGYTF	TGTGCCAGCAGTTATTCCCGGGCCGACCTGACTAACTATGGCTACACCTTC
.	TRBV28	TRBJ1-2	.	CATHQGLGYTF	TGTGCCACCCATCAGGGGTTGGGCTACACCTTC
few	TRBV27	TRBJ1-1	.	CASSSTGFRHTEAFF	TGTGCCAGCAGTTCAACAGGGTTTCGGCACACTGAAGCTTTCTTT
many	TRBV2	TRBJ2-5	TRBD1	CASTKGQRQETQYF	TGTGCCAGCACCAAGGGACAGCGACAAGAGACCCAGTACTTC
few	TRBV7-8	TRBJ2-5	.	CASSRGHGQETQYF	TGTGCCAGCAGCAGGGGACACGGCCAAGAGACCCAGTACTTC
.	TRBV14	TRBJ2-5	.	CASSRDLLETQYF	TGTGCCAGCAGCCGGGACCTCTTAGAGACCCAGTACTTC
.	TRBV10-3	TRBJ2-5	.	CAISPGQETQYF	TGTGCCATCAGTCCAGGTCAAGAGACCCAGTACTTC
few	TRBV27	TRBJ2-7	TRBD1	CASRLTGPNYEQYF	TGTGCCAGCAGACTGACAGGGCCTAACTACGAGCAGTACTTC